Presented here are 13 T cell receptor beta chains from one specimen sequenced in a study of OX40 agonist ivuxolimab in advanced cancers. Here immunoSEQ multiplex PCR was the method, and the copy in TCRdb shows in-frame clones only, minus some. The sample has approximately 69,000 clones, approximately 90% seen once. Sequenced here: CD4+ or CD8+ T cells sorted from blood, sampled in a trial of the OX40 agonist ivuxolimab. The source of these receptors is an adult with an advanced solid tumor such as melanoma, head and neck, liver or kidney cancer.

This clone is a singleton in its sample. This same CDR3 is encoded by further DNA sequences in the sample. CDR3 loop: CASSPGGNTEAFF. CDR3 DNA sequence: TGTGCCAGCAGCCCTGGAGGGAACACTGAAGCTTTCTTT. V gene TRBV7-6 combines with J gene TRBJ1-1; D gene ambiguous. Trimming stripped 5 bases from V and 1 base from J, with 8 bases between. Germline V gene sequence: CDR1 SGHVS, CDR2 FNYEAQ. The CDR3 covers 13 residues.

In DNA, the CDR3 is TGCGCCAGCAGCCCGGGACTAGCTGTCTACGAGCAGTACTTC. This translates into CASSPGLAVYEQYF. The chain employs TRBV4-1 and TRBJ2-7; 9 bases align to TRBD2. CDR3 length equals 14 residues. V was clipped by 4 bases and J by 3 bases; unmatched bases: 4. Germline lookup yields CDR1 MGHRA and CDR2 YSYEKL.

The chain combines TRBV6-1 with TRBJ2-2, with TRBD2 matching 12 bases. V was clipped by 4 bases and J by 0 bases; unmatched bases: 3. There are 17 residues in the CDR3. The germline V gene encodes CDR1 MNHNS and CDR2 SASEGT. The chain's CDR3 is CASSARTSGTNTGELFF. CDR3 in DNA: TGTGCCAGCAGTGCTAGGACTAGCGGGACGAACACCGGGGAGCTGTTTTTT.

The chain recombines TRBV6-5 with TRBJ2-7, with 9 bases matching TRBD2. Germline trimming cut 0 bases from V and 2 bases from J; bases unmatched to any gene: 2. This CDR3 has 15 residues. Germline-derived CDR1 and CDR2 are MNHEY and SVGAGI. The CDR3 here is CASSYSSGRPYEQYF. The CDR3 DNA reads TGTGCCAGCAGTTACTCTAGCGGGAGACCCTACGAGCAGTACTTC.

The chain recombines TRBV7-2 with TRBJ2-3; no firm D call. V was cut by 3 bases and J by 6 bases, with 10 bases left in between. The germline gives CDR1 SGHTA, CDR2 FQGNSA. CDR3 length equals 13 residues. CDR3 sequence: CASSFGPPDTQYF. For the CDR3, the DNA is TGTGCCAGCAGCTTCGGGCCACCTGATACGCAGTATTTT.

The rearrangement uses TRBV28 and TRBJ1-5; TRBD1 aligns across 10 bases. The CDR3 consists of 12 residues. Germline-derived CDR1 and CDR2 are MDHEN and SYDVKM. The CDR3 region is CSTGGSNQPQHF. CDR3 nucleotide sequence: TGTTCGACAGGGGGCAGCAATCAGCCCCAGCATTTT. Full variable domain (missing parts from reference TRBV28 and TRBJ1-5): DVKVTQSSRYLVKRTGEKVFLECVQDMDHENMFWYRQDPGLGLRLIYFSYDVKMKEKGDIPEGYSVSREKKERFSLILESASTNQTSMYLCSTGGSNQPQHFGDGTRLSIL.

The chain recombines TRBV28 with TRBJ1-1; the D is unclear. Germline CDR1 reads MDHEN; CDR2 reads SYDVKM. This CDR3 spans 14 amino acids. Trimming stripped 8 bases from V and 0 bases from J, with 13 bases between. The CDR3 loop reads CASGLRRVNTEAFF. For the CDR3, the DNA is TGTGCCAGCGGATTAAGACGGGTGAACACTGAAGCTTTCTTT.

This rearrangement joins TRBV28 to TRBJ1-5; tentative D call: TRBD1 (5 bases). Germline V lookup: CDR1 MDHEN, CDR2 SYDVKM. There are 15 residues in the CDR3. V lost 3 bases and J 6 bases, leaving 15 bases between the germline ends. The CDR3 region is CASSFPPGGGQPQHF. The CDR3 DNA follows: TGTGCCAGCAGTTTCCCTCCCGGCGGGGGTCAGCCCCAGCATTTT.

DNA for the CDR3: TGCGCCAGCAGCCAAGATTTTAGGGGGAACACTGAAGCTTTCTTT. It codes for CASSQDFRGNTEAFF. V and J are TRBV4-1 and TRBJ1-1; a possible D gene is TRBD1 (5 bases). Trimming took 0 bases from V and 1 from J, leaving 9 bases between them. The CDR3 consists of 15 residues. CDR1 and CDR2 from the germline V gene are MGHRA and YSYEKL.

The chain joins TRBV9 to TRBJ2-6; a possible D gene is TRBD1 (5 bases). The V end was cut by 0 bases, the J end by 2 bases, with 12 bases between. Per germline, CDR1 SGDLS and CDR2 YYNGEE. The CDR3 covers 17 residues. CDR3 nucleotide sequence: TGTGCCAGCAGCGTAGTTGTAGGGGTGGCTGGGGCCAACGTCCTGACTTTC. Protein: CASSVVVGVAGANVLTF.

This clone was seen once. The V gene is TRBV29-1, the J gene TRBJ2-7, with D possibly matching TRBD1 (6 bases). CDR3 length: 12 residues. V was shortened by 7 bases and J by 3 bases, with 13 bases between the two germline ends. Germline CDR1 and CDR2: SQVTM and ANQGSEA. The CDR3 reads CSGRDNIYEQYF. The CDR3 DNA reads as TGCAGCGGCCGGGACAATATCTACGAGCAGTACTTC.

The V and J genes are TRBV18 and TRBJ1-2; D is unclear. The CDR3 extends over 13 amino acids. The V gene lost 2 bases and the J gene lost 3 bases, with 7 bases spanning the gap. CDR1 is KGHSH and CDR2 is LQKENI in the germline V gene. The CDR3 DNA reads TGTGCCAGCTCACCAAGGGAAGACTATGGCTACACCTTC. Translated: CASSPREDYGYTF. The whole variable domain, filled in from reference TRBV18 and TRBJ1-2, reads NAGVMQNPRHLVRRRGQEARLRCSPMKGHSHVYWYRQLPEEGLKFMVYLQKENIIDESGMPKERFSAEFPKEGPSILRIQQVVRGDSAAYFCASSPREDYGYTFGSGTRLTVV.

The chain couples TRBV19 to TRBJ2-3; possible D gene TRBD1, 6 bases. The V and J ends lost 5 bases and 5 bases respectively, with 26 bases between them. This CDR3 is built from 18 residues. Per the germline V gene, CDR1 is LNHDA and CDR2 is SQIVND (reference sequence). The CDR3: CASSASGQHSSLLDTQYF. CDR3 nucleotides: TGTGCCAGTAGTGCCAGTGGACAGCATTCTTCCCTATTAGATACGCAGTATTTT.